The 28 T cell receptor beta chains below all came from one sample that was sequenced in a study of Ad26.COV2.S vaccination and SARS-CoV-2 variants. Stated treatment: 15 to 20 received Ad26.COV2.S at low or high dose, single or two shots; 5 received placebo; per-sample allocation not given. Sampling occurred on day 63 after the first vaccine or placebo injection. The repertoire was sequenced with immunoSEQ multiplex PCR; TCRdb's copy has only in-frame clones and lacks some. Among hundreds of thousands of clones listed, around 89% were seen once. Sequencing used peripheral blood, obtained in a trial of Ad26.COV2.S vaccine versus placebo. The receptors stem from a person aged 18 to 65 who received the Ad26.COV2.S COVID-19 vaccine or a placebo.

This chain connects TRBV29-1 to TRBJ1-2; tentative D call: TRBD1 (5 bases). The CDR3 totals 13 residues. Trimming pared 6 bases from V and 9 bases from J, leaving 20 bases between. Germline V gene sequence: CDR1 SQVTM, CDR2 ANQGSEA. As DNA, the CDR3 is TGCAGCGTCGTCTCCAGGGTTGGGGAAAGCTACACCTTC. The encoded protein is CSVVSRVGESYTF.

This clone was detected only once. This rearrangement joins TRBV13 to TRBJ2-3; D not certain. Germline V gene sequence: CDR1 PRHDT, CDR2 FYEKMQ (reference sequence). Trimming took off 2 bases at V and 3 bases at J, with 9 bases between the two ends. This CDR3 is 14 amino acids long. The CDR3 bases are TGTGCCAGCAGCTTAAAACTTCTAACAGATACGCAGTATTTT. Its protein is CASSLKLLTDTQYF.

The J gene is TRBJ1-2, the V gene TRBV27; tentative D call: TRBD1 (5 bases). This CDR3 is built from 13 residues. Germline-derived CDR1 and CDR2 are MNHEY and SMNVEV (reference sequence). Trimming cost V 3 bases and J 2 bases, with 7 bases left between them. For the CDR3, the DNA is TGTGCCAGCAGTTTTTCAGGGAACTATGGCTACACCTTC. It encodes CASSFSGNYGYTF.

V usage is TRBV6-2 or TRBV6-3 and J usage is TRBJ2-1; 12 positions match TRBD2. V gave up 6 bases and J gave up 10 bases; unmatched junction bases: 13. Per germline, CDR1 MNHEY and CDR2 SVGEGT. This CDR3 is built from 16 residues. The CDR3, as DNA: TGTGCCAGCAGCCCCATCTCTAGCGGGGGGGCACGGGAGCAGTTCTTC. Its translation: CASSPISSGGAREQFF.

The chain recombines TRBV2 with TRBJ1-5, with TRBD1 matching over 7 bases. The CDR3 length is 14 residues. With 4 bases clipped from V and 4 bases from J, the junction kept 4 bases outside the gene matches. Per the germline V gene, CDR1 is SNHLY and CDR2 is FYNNEI. CDR3 amino acids: CASSALDRNQPQHF. The CDR3 DNA is TGTGCCAGCAGTGCCCTGGACAGGAATCAGCCCCAGCATTTT.

The V gene is TRBV7-2, the J gene TRBJ1-1; D is perhaps TRBD1 (6 bases). The V end was cut by 8 bases, the J end by 2 bases, with 15 bases between. The CDR3 has 14 residues. CDR1 is SGHTA, CDR2 FQGNSA, per germline. The CDR3 reads CASRAAGGNTEAFF. CDR3 DNA sequence: TGTGCCAGCCGAGCGGCTGGGGGCAACACTGAAGCTTTCTTT. The full variable domain, rest sourced from reference TRBV7-2 and TRBJ1-1, is GAGVSQSPSNKVTEKGKDVELRCDPISGHTALYWYRQSLGQGLEFLIYFQGNSAPDKSGLPSDRFSAERTGGSVSTLTIQRTQQEDSAVYLCASRAAGGNTEAFFGQGTRLTVV.

The chain links TRBV19 to TRBJ1-1; no firm D call. This CDR3 has 12 residues. With 9 bases removed from V and 4 bases from J, the gap between germline ends came to 12 bases. Germline V CDR1 and CDR2: LNHDA, SQIVND (reference sequence). The CDR3 DNA reads TGTGCCAGCAACGGGTTTACCACTGAAGCTTTCTTT. This gives the protein CASNGFTTEAFF.

This clone was detected once. The chain employs TRBV5-4 and TRBJ2-5, with 10 nucleotides matching TRBD2. V lost 4 bases and J lost 5; bases outside the gene matches: 11. CDR1 and CDR2 (germline): SGHNT, YYREEE (reference sequence). The CDR3 is 16 amino acids. The CDR3 reads CASSDPGTSVVETQYF. In DNA form, the CDR3 reads TGTGCCAGCAGCGACCCCGGGACTAGCGTGGTTGAGACCCAGTACTTC. Using reference TRBV5-4 and TRBJ2-5 for the parts outside the CDR3, the full variable domain is ETGVTQSPTHLIKTRGQQVTLRCSSQSGHNTVSWYQQALGQGPQFIFQYYREEENGRGNFPPRFSGLQFPNYSSELNVNALELDDSALYLCASSDPGTSVVETQYFGPGTRLLVL.

The chain links TRBV30 to TRBJ2-2, with TRBD1 matching 7 bases. Germline values: CDR1 GTSNPN, CDR2 SVGIG (reference sequence). The CDR3 totals 14 residues. Losses at the gene ends were 0 bases for V and 6 bases for J; bases not matched to a gene: 4. CDR3 amino acids: CAWSVVGGPGELFF. In DNA form, the CDR3 reads TGTGCCTGGAGTGTAGTAGGGGGCCCCGGGGAGCTGTTTTTT.

This clone was counted a few times. This chain joins TRBV7-2 and TRBJ2-5; TRBD1 or TRBD2 may be the D gene (5 bases each). The V gene's germline CDR1 is SGHTA and CDR2 FQGNSA. This CDR3 spans 14 amino acids. The V end lost 4 bases, the J end lost 1 base, and 10 bases lay between the germline ends. The CDR3 nucleotides are TGTGCCAGCAGCTCCGGGACCCTCCAAGAGACCCAGTACTTC. Protein: CASSSGTLQETQYF.

This chain connects TRBV2 to TRBJ2-2; D is ambiguous. Trimming removed 3 bases from V and 1 base from J, with 9 bases in between. CDR1 SNHLY and CDR2 FYNNEI come from the germline V gene. The CDR3 is made up of 15 amino acids. CDR3 sequence (DNA): TGTGCCAGCAGTGAGCAACGGGTGAACACCGGGGAGCTGTTTTTT. It codes for CASSEQRVNTGELFF. The full variable domain, rest sourced from reference TRBV2 and TRBJ2-2, is EPEVTQTPSHQVTQMGQEVILRCVPISNHLYFYWYRQILGQKVEFLVSFYNNEISEKSEIFDDQFSVERPDGSNFTLKIRSTKLEDSAMYFCASSEQRVNTGELFFGEGSRLTVL.

This clone showed up just once. The V gene is TRBV5-1, the J gene TRBJ1-1, with D hard to call. The CDR3 extends over 14 amino acids. Between the trimmed V and J ends, which lost 3 bases and 5 bases, there was a span of 14 bases. The germline V gene has CDR1 SGHRS and CDR2 YFSETQ. The CDR3 is CASSSVKGITEAFF. The CDR3 nucleotides read TGCGCCAGCAGCTCCGTTAAGGGAATAACTGAAGCTTTCTTT.

This chain joins TRBV30 and TRBJ1-6; tentative D call: TRBD1 (5 bases). The CDR3 length is 14 residues. In germline, CDR1 is GTSNPN, CDR2 SVGIG (reference sequence). V was pared by 4 bases and J by 8 bases, with 15 bases between. Written as DNA, the CDR3 is TGTGCCTGGACGACCCCGGGGCCGTATTCACCCCTCCACTTT. Its translation is CAWTTPGPYSPLHF.

The V and J genes are TRBV11-2 and TRBJ1-1; D is uncertain. The CDR3 extends over 15 amino acids. Germline V gene data show CDR1 as SGHAT and CDR2 as FQNNGV. V lost 1 base, J lost 0 bases, and 9 bases lay in between. CDR3 sequence (DNA): TGTGCCAGCAGCTTAGCCGGAGCCTTGAACACTGAAGCTTTCTTT. Amino acids: CASSLAGALNTEAFF.

The DNA for the CDR3 is TGTGCCAGCGGACTAGCGAGCTACAATGAGCAGTTCTTC. Its protein is CASGLASYNEQFF. The chain is built from TRBV6-5 and TRBJ2-1; 9 bases agree with TRBD2. CDR3 length: 13 amino acids. V shed 8 bases and J 3 bases; nucleotides not matched to a gene: 2. The germline V gene encodes CDR1 MNHEY and CDR2 SVGAGI.

The V call is TRBV19, the J call TRBJ1-5, with TRBD1 matching over 7 bases. The CDR3 has 15 residues. J lost 9 bases, V lost 7 bases, and 15 bases had no gene match. Per germline, CDR1 LNHDA and CDR2 SQIVND (reference sequence). The CDR3, as DNA: TGTGCCAGTACCGCGAGGACAGGTATAGTTGGGCCCCAGCATTTT. Residues: CASTARTGIVGPQHF.

V gene TRBV18 combines with J gene TRBJ2-7, with D perhaps assigned TRBD1 or TRBD2 (5 bases each). V shed 3 bases and J shed 1 base, with 10 bases lying between them. Germline V gene data show CDR1 as KGHSH and CDR2 as LQKENI. The CDR3 extends over 14 amino acids. The chain's CDR3 is CASSPQGDSYEQYF. CDR3 DNA: TGTGCCAGCTCACCCCAGGGAGATTCCTACGAGCAGTACTTC. Full variable domain (missing parts from reference TRBV18 and TRBJ2-7): NAGVMQNPRHLVRRRGQEARLRCSPMKGHSHVYWYRQLPEEGLKFMVYLQKENIIDESGMPKERFSAEFPKEGPSILRIQQVVRGDSAAYFCASSPQGDSYEQYFGPGTRLTVT.

The chain couples TRBV11-2 to TRBJ2-2, with 8 positions matching TRBD2. This CDR3 spans 15 amino acids. The V gene end was trimmed by 5 bases and the J gene end by 3 bases; junction bases not matched to a gene: 5. Germline loops: CDR1 SGHAT, CDR2 FQNNGV. The CDR3 is CASSPSGGDTGELFF. The CDR3 DNA sequence: TGTGCCAGCAGCCCATCGGGGGGGGACACCGGGGAGCTGTTTTTT.

V gene TRBV19 combines with J gene TRBJ2-1, with 8 bases identical to TRBD2. The germline V gene has CDR1 LNHDA and CDR2 SQIVND (reference sequence). The CDR3 sequence is 15 residues long. Unmatched junction bases numbered 8, after V lost 3 bases and J lost 7 bases. CDR3 sequence (DNA): TGTGCCAGTAGTATTCCCCAGCGGGGGTATAATGAGCAGTTCTTC. Translated, it gives CASSIPQRGYNEQFF. The entire variable domain, with the rest obtained from reference TRBV19 and TRBJ2-1, is as follows: DGGITQSPKYLFRKEGQNVTLSCEQNLNHDAMYWYRQDPGQGLRLIYYSQIVNDFQKGDIAEGYSVSREKKESFPLTVTSAQKNPTAFYLCASSIPQRGYNEQFFGPGTRLTVL.

About this clone itself: The same CDR3 can be traced to other DNA sequences in this sample. The rearrangement joins TRBV7-9 to TRBJ2-3; no reliable D call. Germline V CDR1 and CDR2: SEHNR, FQNEAQ (reference sequence). V dropped 5 bases and J dropped 1 base, with 1 base sitting between them. This CDR3 spans 11 amino acids. The CDR3 spells CASSRTDTQYF. CDR3 coding DNA: TGTGCCAGCAGCCGCACAGATACGCAGTATTTT.

This sequence joins TRBV7-9 and TRBJ2-7; a weak D match, TRBD2 (7 bases). Germline V gene lookup returns CDR1 SEHNR and CDR2 FQNEAQ (reference sequence). V lost 1 base to trimming and J lost 4 bases, with 14 bases between them. This CDR3 region has 15 residues. CDR3 sequence (DNA): TGTGCCAGCAGCTTAGTGTGGGGAGGGGGTTACGAGCAGTACTTC. Protein sequence: CASSLVWGGGYEQYF.

The V call is TRBV14, the J call TRBJ1-2, with D tentatively TRBD1 (5 bases). The germline V gene encodes CDR1 SGHDN and CDR2 FVKESK. Deletions cut 1 base from V and 1 base from J, with 7 bases between. CDR3 length: 14 residues. Written as DNA, the CDR3 is TGTGCCAGCAGCCAAGCAGGGTTTAACTATGGCTACACCTTC. Translation gives CASSQAGFNYGYTF. Full variable domain (outside the CDR3, taken from reference TRBV14 and TRBJ1-2): EAGVTQFPSHSVIEKGQTVTLRCDPISGHDNLYWYRRVMGKEIKFLLHFVKESKQDESGMPNNRFLAERTGGTYSTLKVQPAELEDSGVYFCASSQAGFNYGYTFGSGTRLTVV.

The V call is TRBV7-3, the J call TRBJ2-7; D might be TRBD1 (5 bases). Looked up from germline, CDR1 is SGHTA and CDR2 is FQGTGA. This CDR3 contains 15 residues. Trimming left V 1 base short and J 2 bases short, with 12 bases between. The CDR3 bases are TGTGCCAGCAGCTTAAAGGCAGGGATCCCCTACGAGCAGTACTTC. Translated: CASSLKAGIPYEQYF. Complete variable domain (other parts from reference TRBV7-3 and TRBJ2-7): GAGVSQTPSNKVTEKGKYVELRCDPISGHTALYWYRQSLGQGPEFLIYFQGTGAADDSGLPNDRFFAVRPEGSVSTLKIQRTERGDSAVYLCASSLKAGIPYEQYFGPGTRLTVT.

The J gene is TRBJ1-2, the V gene TRBV3-1 (or the pseudogene TRBV3-2); D gene ambiguous. Trimming removed 1 base at V and 1 base at J, with 10 bases between. Germline V gene lookup returns CDR1 LGHDT and CDR2 YNNKEL (reference sequence). The length of the CDR3 is 15 residues. In DNA, the CDR3 is TGTGCCAGCAGCCAAGGGTACAGTGTTAACTATGGCTACACCTTC. Translation: CASSQGYSVNYGYTF.

This rearrangement joins TRBV9 to TRBJ1-4, with D perhaps TRBD1 (6 bases). In germline, CDR1 is SGDLS, CDR2 YYNGEE. The V gene lost 3 bases and the J gene lost 1 base, with 13 bases spanning the gap. The CDR3 spans 16 residues. The CDR3 loop is CASSEQGGGTNEKLFF. The CDR3, as DNA: TGTGCCAGCAGCGAACAGGGAGGGGGAACTAATGAAAAACTGTTTTTT.

This clone appeared a few times. The V call is TRBV3-1 (or the pseudogene TRBV3-2), the J call TRBJ2-7, with TRBD1 identical over 11 bases. The CDR3 runs 14 residues. Germline-derived CDR1 and CDR2 are LGHDT and YNNKEL (reference sequence). The junction had 6 bases not matched to a gene; V was cut back by 4 bases and J by 7 bases. This CDR3 is CASSPGQGAGEQYF. Here the CDR3 DNA reads TGTGCCAGCAGCCCTGGACAGGGGGCGGGGGAGCAGTACTTC.

This chain uses TRBV2 with TRBJ2-7, with 7 bases that match TRBD1. The trim removed 7 bases at V and 5 bases at J, leaving 5 bases unmatched. CDR1 is SNHLY and CDR2 is FYNNEI in the germline V gene. This CDR3 is built from 12 residues. In DNA, the CDR3 is TGTGCCAGCACTGGGGACAGCAACGAGCAGTACTTC. Translating gives CASTGDSNEQYF.

The chain couples TRBV27 to TRBJ2-7; D possibly matches TRBD1 or TRBD2 (5 bases each). V shed 7 bases and J shed 2 bases, with 15 bases lying between them. The CDR3 extends over 14 amino acids. CDR1 is MNHEY, CDR2 SMNVEV, per germline (reference sequence). The CDR3 here is CASKLVGATYEQYF. CDR3 DNA sequence: TGTGCCAGCAAACTAGTCGGGGCGACCTACGAGCAGTACTTC.